A selection of T cell receptor beta chains follows, all from one sample in a study of a mutant IDH1 vaccine in newly diagnosed glioma. These TCRs' antigens remain unknown. The assay was immunoSEQ multiplex PCR, and TCRdb's table has in-frame clones only and misses some. Of 40,000 to 60,000 clones detected, 79% appear once; the ten largest clones hold roughly 6.2%. Sequenced here: PBMCs, sampled from a glioma patient whose treatment included an IDH1 peptide vaccine. The source of these receptors is a man in his forties with glioma. Both conserved end residues are part of each CDR3. The D gene is left open where the match is weak. Some rows mark clone size as missing; the rest say once, few, many or name a class of expanded clone.

j_call v_call d_call clone_size cdr3_aa cdr3_nt
TRBJ2-7 TRBV2 NA few CASSEAAGQELYEQYF TGTGCCAGCAGTGAAGCGGCCGGGCAGGAGCTCTACGAGCAGTACTTC
TRBJ2-1 TRBV4-2 TRBD2 NA CASSHAGGTYNEQFF TGTGCCAGCAGCCACGCGGGGGGTACCTACAATGAGCAGTTCTTC
TRBJ2-3 TRBV6-1 TRBD1 NA CASSEQGVSTDTQYF TGTGCCAGCAGTGAACAGGGGGTTAGCACAGATACGCAGTATTTT
TRBJ2-2 TRBV5-1 TRBD1 NA CASRNLGQSDGELFF TGCGCCAGCAGAAATCTGGGACAGTCCGATGGGGAGCTGTTTTTT
TRBJ2-1 TRBV20-1 NA NA CSATTLPEQFF TGCAGTGCTACGACCCTCCCTGAGCAGTTCTTC
TRBJ1-4 TRBV6-5 TRBD1 NA CASSFRTGGGEKLFF TGTGCCAGCAGTTTCCGGACAGGGGGAGGTGAAAAACTGTTTTTT
TRBJ1-1 TRBV18 NA NA CASSPLVTDEAFF TGTGCCAGCTCACCACTAGTAACAGATGAAGCTTTCTTT
TRBJ2-7 TRBV19 NA NA CATSSTGQRHEQYF TGTGCCACCTCATCCACCGGGCAACGCCACGAGCAGTACTTC
TRBJ2-1 TRBV18 NA once CASSPSVSHNEQFF TGTGCCAGCTCACCAAGTGTCAGCCACAATGAGCAGTTCTTC
TRBJ1-2 TRBV11-2 NA NA CASSATGLGYTF TGTGCCAGCAGCGCGACAGGATTAGGCTACACCTTC
TRBJ1-6 TRBV5-4 NA NA CASRSSYNSPLHF TGTGCCAGTCGGAGCTCCTATAATTCACCCCTCCACTTT
TRBJ1-5 TRBV5-8 TRBD1 once CASSSGQGVGYSNQPQHF TGTGCCAGCAGCAGCGGACAGGGGGTCGGGTATAGCAATCAGCCCCAGCATTTT
TRBJ1-5 TRBV6-1 NA NA CASSEDGGYQPQHF TGTGCCAGCAGTGAAGACGGGGGTTATCAGCCCCAGCATTTT
TRBJ2-1 TRBV29-1 NA NA CSARHGAGNEQFF TGCAGCGCCCGCCATGGGGCAGGCAATGAGCAGTTCTTC
TRBJ1-4 TRBV30 TRBD1 NA CAWSVVEGAQEKLFF TGTGCCTGGAGTGTAGTGGAGGGGGCCCAAGAAAAACTGTTTTTT
TRBJ2-3 TRBV28 NA NA CASSFHINGWDTQYF TGTGCCAGCAGTTTCCATATCAATGGGTGGGATACGCAGTATTTT
TRBJ2-7 TRBV5-1 NA NA CASSRGYEQYF TGCGCCAGCAGCAGAGGGTACGAGCAGTACTTC
TRBJ1-5 TRBV27 TRBD1 NA CASSSTGASNQPQHF TGTGCCAGCAGTTCTACAGGGGCTAGCAATCAGCCCCAGCATTTT
TRBJ1-6 TRBV5-1 TRBD1 NA CASSLGTGRNSPLHF TGCGCCAGCAGCCTAGGGACAGGGAGGAATTCACCCCTCCACTTT
TRBJ2-7 TRBV18 NA NA CASSRSGGVYEQYF TGTGCCAGCTCAAGATCAGGGGGGGTATACGAGCAGTACTTC
TRBJ1-2 TRBV7-9 NA NA CASSLAGDGYTF TGTGCCAGCAGCTTGGCAGGGGACGGCTACACCTTC
TRBJ1-1 TRBV6-1 NA NA CASVYLGQSEAFF TGTGCCAGCGTCTACTTAGGACAGAGTGAAGCTTTCTTT
TRBJ2-7 TRBV4-2 NA NA CASSPTTIPSYEQYF TGTGCCAGCAGCCCTACTACAATCCCCTCCTACGAGCAGTACTTC
TRBJ2-1 TRBV19 TRBD2 NA CASSISSGDYNEQFF TGTGCCAGTAGTATCAGTAGCGGGGATTACAATGAGCAGTTCTTC
TRBJ2-5 TRBV7-2 TRBD2 NA CASSLGLAGGQETQYF TGTGCCAGCAGCTTAGGACTAGCGGGGGGGCAAGAGACCCAGTACTTC
TRBJ2-5 TRBV9 NA NA CASSPMPARETQYF TGTGCCAGCAGCCCGATGCCTGCCCGAGAGACCCAGTACTTC
TRBJ1-1 TRBV2 NA NA CASSPSPNTEAFF TGTGCCAGCAGCCCATCCCCGAACACTGAAGCTTTCTTT
TRBJ1-1 TRBV15 NA NA CATSRDPTRANTEAFF TGTGCCACCAGCAGAGACCCCACAAGGGCGAACACTGAAGCTTTCTTT
TRBJ1-4 TRBV5-6 NA NA CASTRDGDGVWNEKLFF TGTGCCAGCACCCGGGACGGAGACGGTGTGTGGAATGAAAAACTGTTTTTT
TRBJ1-2 TRBV2 NA NA CASSPDRSAFYGYTF TGTGCCAGCAGTCCCGACAGGTCGGCCTTCTATGGCTACACCTTC
TRBJ1-5 TRBV2 NA few CASSEPPRDQPQHF TGTGCCAGCAGTGAACCCCCCAGAGATCAGCCCCAGCATTTT
TRBJ1-1 TRBV5-1 TRBD1 NA CASSLATGVNTEAFF TGCGCCAGCAGCTTGGCCACAGGGGTAAACACTGAAGCTTTCTTT
TRBJ1-6 TRBV27 NA NA CASSLRHNSPLHF TGTGCCAGCAGTTTACGACATAATTCACCCCTCCACTTT
TRBJ2-1 TRBV7-9 NA NA CASSLGMNEQFF TGTGCCAGCAGCTTAGGGATGAATGAGCAGTTCTTC
TRBJ2-7 TRBV19 TRBD2 NA CASSISGGPSYEQYF TGTGCCAGTAGTATCAGCGGGGGGCCATCCTACGAGCAGTACTTC
TRBJ2-7 TRBV2 NA NA CASSGRHEQYF TGTGCCAGCAGCGGTCGCCACGAGCAGTACTTC
TRBJ2-7 TRBV5-5 NA NA CASSLELAVGLEQYF TGTGCCAGCAGCTTGGAGTTGGCGGTTGGGCTCGAGCAGTACTTC
TRBJ1-1 TRBV5-1 TRBD1 once CASSPNRGVNTEAFF TGCGCCAGCAGCCCAAACAGGGGGGTAAACACTGAAGCTTTCTTT
TRBJ1-5 TRBV23-1 NA NA CASRGPSATYSNQPQHF TGCGCCAGCAGAGGGCCATCGGCCACATATAGCAATCAGCCCCAGCATTTT
TRBJ2-3 TRBV11-3 NA NA CASSLAQGGTASTDTQYF TGTGCCAGCAGCTTAGCACAGGGGGGGACCGCTAGCACAGATACGCAGTATTTT
TRBJ1-1 TRBV5-1 NA NA CASSPPGTDNTEAFF TGCGCCAGCTCACCCCCGGGGACTGATAACACTGAAGCTTTCTTT
TRBJ2-6 TRBV7-8 TRBD2 NA CASRGEGRSGANVLTF TGTGCCAGCAGGGGGGAGGGTCGCTCTGGGGCCAACGTCCTGACTTTC
TRBJ2-7 TRBV5-8 TRBD1 NA CASSPRTGGFYEQYF TGTGCCAGCAGCCCCCGGACAGGGGGCTTTTACGAGCAGTACTTC
TRBJ2-3 TRBV6-5 NA NA CATNRFETDTQYF TGTGCCACCAACAGGTTCGAAACAGATACGCAGTATTTT
TRBJ1-5 TRBV7-2 TRBD1 once CATRPKTGMGPQHF TGTGCCACCCGTCCGAAGACAGGGATGGGGCCCCAGCATTTT
TRBJ1-5 TRBV19 NA NA CASSTTVRGYSNQPQHF TGTGCCAGTAGTACCACCGTCAGGGGTTATAGCAATCAGCCCCAGCATTTT
TRBJ2-7 TRBV9 NA once CASSPSTGHSYEQYF TGTGCCAGCAGCCCGTCAACAGGGCACTCCTACGAGCAGTACTTC